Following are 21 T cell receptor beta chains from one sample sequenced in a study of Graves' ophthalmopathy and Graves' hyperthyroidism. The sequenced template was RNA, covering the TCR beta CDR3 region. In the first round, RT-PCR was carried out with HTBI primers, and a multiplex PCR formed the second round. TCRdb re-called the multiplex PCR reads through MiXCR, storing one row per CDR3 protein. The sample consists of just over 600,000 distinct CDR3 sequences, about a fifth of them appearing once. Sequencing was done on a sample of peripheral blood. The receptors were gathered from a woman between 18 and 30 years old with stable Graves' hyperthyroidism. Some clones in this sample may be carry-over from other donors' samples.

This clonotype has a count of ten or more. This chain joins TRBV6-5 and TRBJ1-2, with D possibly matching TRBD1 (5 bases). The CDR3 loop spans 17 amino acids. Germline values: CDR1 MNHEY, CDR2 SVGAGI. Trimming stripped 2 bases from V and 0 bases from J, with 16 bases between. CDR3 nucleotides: TGTGCCAGCAGTTACGGGGACTTGACAAGTCCTAACTATGGCTACACCTTC. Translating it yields CASSYGDLTSPNYGYTF.

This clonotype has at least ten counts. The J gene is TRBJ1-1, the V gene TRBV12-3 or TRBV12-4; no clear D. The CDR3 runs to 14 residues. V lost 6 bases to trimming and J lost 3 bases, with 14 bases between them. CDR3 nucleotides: TGTGCCAGCAGCCCGCGTAAGGTCGACACTGAAGCTTTCTTT. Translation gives CASSPRKVDTEAFF.

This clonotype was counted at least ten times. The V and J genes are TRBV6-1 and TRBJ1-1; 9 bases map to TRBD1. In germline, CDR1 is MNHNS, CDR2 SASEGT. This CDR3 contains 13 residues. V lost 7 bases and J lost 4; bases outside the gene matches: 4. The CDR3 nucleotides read TGTGCCAGCACCCCGACAGGGGGCACTGAAGCTTTCTTT. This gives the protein CASTPTGGTEAFF.

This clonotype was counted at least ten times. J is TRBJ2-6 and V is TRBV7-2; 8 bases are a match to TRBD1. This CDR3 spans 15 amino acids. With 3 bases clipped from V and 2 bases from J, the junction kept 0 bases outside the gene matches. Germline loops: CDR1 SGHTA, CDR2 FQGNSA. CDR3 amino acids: CASSLGQAGANVLTF. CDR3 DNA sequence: TGTGCCAGCAGCTTGGGACAGGCTGGGGCCAACGTCCTGACTTTC. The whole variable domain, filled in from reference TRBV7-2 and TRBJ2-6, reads GAGVSQSPSNKVTEKGKDVELRCDPISGHTALYWYRQSLGQGLEFLIYFQGNSAPDKSGLPSDRFSAERTGGSVSTLTIQRTQQEDSAVYLCASSLGQAGANVLTFGAGSRLTVL.

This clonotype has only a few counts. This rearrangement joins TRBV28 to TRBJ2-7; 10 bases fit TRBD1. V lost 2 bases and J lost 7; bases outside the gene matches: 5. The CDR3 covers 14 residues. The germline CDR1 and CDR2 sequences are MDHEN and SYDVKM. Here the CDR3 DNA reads TGTGCCAGCAGTTTACGGGGACAGGGGAGGGAGCAGTACTTC. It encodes CASSLRGQGREQYF.

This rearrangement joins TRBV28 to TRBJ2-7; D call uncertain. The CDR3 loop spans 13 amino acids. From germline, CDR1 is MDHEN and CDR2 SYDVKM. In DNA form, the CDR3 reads TGTGCTATCCGGGCGGTGAACTCCTACGAGCAGTACTTC. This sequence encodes CAIRAVNSYEQYF.

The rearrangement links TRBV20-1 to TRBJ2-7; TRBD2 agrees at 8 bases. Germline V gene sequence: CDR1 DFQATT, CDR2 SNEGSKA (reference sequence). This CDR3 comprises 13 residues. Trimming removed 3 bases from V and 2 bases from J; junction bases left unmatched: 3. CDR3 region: CSASGRAPYEQYF. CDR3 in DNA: TGCAGTGCTAGCGGGAGGGCTCCCTACGAGCAGTACTTC.

The CDR3 is CATAGLDNQPQHF. The CDR3 DNA follows: TGTGCCACCGCTGGCCTCGACAATCAGCCCCAGCATTTT. This chain connects TRBV6-1 to TRBJ1-5, with unresolved D. Germline CDR1 reads MNHNS; CDR2 reads SASEGT. V was cut by 10 bases and J by 3 bases, with 13 bases left in between. The CDR3 is 13 residues long.

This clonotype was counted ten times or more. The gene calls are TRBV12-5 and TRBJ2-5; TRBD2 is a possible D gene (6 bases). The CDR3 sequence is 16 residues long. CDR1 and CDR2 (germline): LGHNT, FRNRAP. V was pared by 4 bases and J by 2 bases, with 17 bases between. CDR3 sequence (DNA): TGTGCTAGTGGTTACACGACAGTTCGGGGGCAAGAGACCCAGTACTTC. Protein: CASGYTTVRGQETQYF.

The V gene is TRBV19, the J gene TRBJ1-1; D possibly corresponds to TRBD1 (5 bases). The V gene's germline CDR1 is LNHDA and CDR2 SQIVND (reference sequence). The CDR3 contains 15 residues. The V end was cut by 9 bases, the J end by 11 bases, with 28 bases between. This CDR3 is CASWDLDGTVSMAFF. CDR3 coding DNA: TGTGCCAGCTGGGACTTAGATGGGACCGTTTCTATGGCTTTCTTT.

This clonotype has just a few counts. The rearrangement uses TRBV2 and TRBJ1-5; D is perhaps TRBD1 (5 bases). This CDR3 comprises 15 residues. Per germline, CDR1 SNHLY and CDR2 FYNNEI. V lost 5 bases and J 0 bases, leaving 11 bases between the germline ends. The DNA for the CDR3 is TGTGCCAGCAGTTCGACAGAAGATAGCAATCAGCCCCAGCATTTT. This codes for CASSSTEDSNQPQHF.

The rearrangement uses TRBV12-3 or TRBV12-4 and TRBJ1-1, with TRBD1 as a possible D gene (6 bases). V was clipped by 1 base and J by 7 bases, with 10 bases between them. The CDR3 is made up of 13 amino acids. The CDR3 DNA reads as TGTGCCAGCAGTTTAGGGGGGGGCTTTGAAGCTTTCTTT. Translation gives CASSLGGGFEAFF.

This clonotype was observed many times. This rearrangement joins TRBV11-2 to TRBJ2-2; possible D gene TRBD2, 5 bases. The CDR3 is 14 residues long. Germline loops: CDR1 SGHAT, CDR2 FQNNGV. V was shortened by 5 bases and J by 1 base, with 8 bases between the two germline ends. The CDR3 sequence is CASSEGLNTGELFF. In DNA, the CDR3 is TGTGCCAGCAGCGAGGGCCTGAACACCGGGGAGCTGTTTTTT.

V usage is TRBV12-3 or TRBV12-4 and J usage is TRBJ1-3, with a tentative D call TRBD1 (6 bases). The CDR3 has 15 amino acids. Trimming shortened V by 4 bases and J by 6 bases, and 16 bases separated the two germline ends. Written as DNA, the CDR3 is TGTGCCAGCAGTTCCGCAGGGCAGGGACAAAACACCATATATTTT. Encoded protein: CASSSAGQGQNTIYF.

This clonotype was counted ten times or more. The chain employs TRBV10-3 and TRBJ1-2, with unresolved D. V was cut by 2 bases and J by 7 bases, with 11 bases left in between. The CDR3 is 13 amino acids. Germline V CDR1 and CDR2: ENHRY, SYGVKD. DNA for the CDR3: TGTGCCATCAGTGAGCGGACGGATGGTGGCTACACCTTC. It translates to CAISERTDGGYTF.

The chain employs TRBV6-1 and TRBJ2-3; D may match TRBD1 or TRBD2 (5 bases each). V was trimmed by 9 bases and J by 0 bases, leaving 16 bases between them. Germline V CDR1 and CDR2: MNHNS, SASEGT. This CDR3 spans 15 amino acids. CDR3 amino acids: CASTSGQISTDTQYF. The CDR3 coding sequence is TGTGCCAGTACCTCGGGGCAGATAAGCACAGATACGCAGTATTTT.

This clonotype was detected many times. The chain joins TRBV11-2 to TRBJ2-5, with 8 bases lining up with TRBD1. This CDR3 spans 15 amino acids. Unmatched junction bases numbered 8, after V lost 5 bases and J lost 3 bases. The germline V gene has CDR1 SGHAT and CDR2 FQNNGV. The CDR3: CASSPRTGQEETQYF. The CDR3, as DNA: TGTGCCAGCAGCCCTCGGACAGGGCAGGAAGAGACCCAGTACTTC.

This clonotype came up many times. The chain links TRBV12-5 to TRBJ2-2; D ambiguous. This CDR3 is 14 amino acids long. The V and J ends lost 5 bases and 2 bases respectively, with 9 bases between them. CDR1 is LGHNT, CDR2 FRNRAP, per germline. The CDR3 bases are TGTGCTAGTGGTCCCGACGGAAACACCGGGGAGCTGTTTTTT. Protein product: CASGPDGNTGELFF.

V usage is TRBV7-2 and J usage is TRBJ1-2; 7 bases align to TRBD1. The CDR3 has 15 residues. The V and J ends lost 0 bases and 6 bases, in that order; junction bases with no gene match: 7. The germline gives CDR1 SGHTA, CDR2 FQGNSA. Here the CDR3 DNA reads TGTGCCAGCAGCTTAGCGGAGACAGGGTTGCATGGCTACACCTTC. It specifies CASSLAETGLHGYTF.

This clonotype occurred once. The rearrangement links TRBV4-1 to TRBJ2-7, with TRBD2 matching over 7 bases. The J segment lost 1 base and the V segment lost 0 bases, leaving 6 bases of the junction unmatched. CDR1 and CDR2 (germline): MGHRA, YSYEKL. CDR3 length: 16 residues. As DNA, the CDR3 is TGCGCCAGCAGCCAAGAGGAGGGTAGCGGGTCCTACGAGCAGTACTTC. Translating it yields CASSQEEGSGSYEQYF.

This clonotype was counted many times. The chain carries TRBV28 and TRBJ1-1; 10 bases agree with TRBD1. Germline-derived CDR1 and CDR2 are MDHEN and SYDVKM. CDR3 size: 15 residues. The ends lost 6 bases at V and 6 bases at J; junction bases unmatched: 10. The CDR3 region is CASSVPRQGAPEAFF. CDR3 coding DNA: TGTGCCAGCAGCGTCCCCCGACAGGGGGCGCCTGAAGCTTTCTTT.